This TCR beta chain is drawn from a study of Ad26.COV2.S vaccination and SARS-CoV-2 variants. Study-level information: Vaccine-arm donor from the placebo-controlled COV1001 Ad26.COV2.S trial.

V shed 5 bases, J shed 9 bases, and the junction held 8 bases outside the gene matches. Germline V gene sequence: CDR1 LNHDA, CDR2 SQIVND (reference sequence). The CDR3 loop spans 15 amino acids. Concerning this clone: Its cognate antigen is unknown.

Treatment: 15 to 20 received Ad26.COV2.S at low or high dose, single or two shots; 5 received placebo; per-sample allocation not given. Specimens were obtained on day 63 following the first vaccine or placebo injection. Aged 18-55 years, donor was enrolled in Boston in 2020. Using immunoSEQ multiplex PCR, the repertoire was profiled, and TCRdb retains in-frame clones only, with some absent. This repertoire shows about 440,000 clones, 80% to 95% found once; its top ten account for more than 3.5%. Study conclusions and caveats: Using TCR breadth and depth analyses may have led to underestimated total T cell responses. Comparability of non-spike TCR breadth was observed across vaccine and placebo recipients.

The genes are TRBV19 and TRBJ1-6; TRBD1 agrees at 9 bases. The sample here was peripheral blood, taken in a trial of Ad26.COV2.S vaccine versus placebo. This sequence was found in a person aged 18 to 59 who received the Ad26.COV2.S COVID-19 vaccine or a placebo. The CDR3 spells CASSQDTGGGSPLHF. The DNA for the CDR3 is TGTGCCAGTAGTCAGGACACAGGGGGCGGTTCACCCCTCCACTTT.